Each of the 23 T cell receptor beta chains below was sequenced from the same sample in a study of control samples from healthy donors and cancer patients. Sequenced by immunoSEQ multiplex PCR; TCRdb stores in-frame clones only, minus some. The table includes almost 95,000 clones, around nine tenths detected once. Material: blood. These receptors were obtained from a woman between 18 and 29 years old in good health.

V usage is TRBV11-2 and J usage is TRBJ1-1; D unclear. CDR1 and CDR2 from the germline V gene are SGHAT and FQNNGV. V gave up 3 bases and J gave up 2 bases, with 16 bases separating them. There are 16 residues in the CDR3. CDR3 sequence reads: CASSFWLSGFNTEAFF. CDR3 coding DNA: TGTGCCAGCAGCTTTTGGTTGTCCGGATTCAACACTGAAGCTTTCTTT.

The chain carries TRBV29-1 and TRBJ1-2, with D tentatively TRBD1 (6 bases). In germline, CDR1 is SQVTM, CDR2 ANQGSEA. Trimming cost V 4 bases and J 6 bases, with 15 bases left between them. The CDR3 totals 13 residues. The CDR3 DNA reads TGCAGCGTTGTTGGTGCAGGGGCGGATGGCTACACCTTC. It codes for CSVVGAGADGYTF.

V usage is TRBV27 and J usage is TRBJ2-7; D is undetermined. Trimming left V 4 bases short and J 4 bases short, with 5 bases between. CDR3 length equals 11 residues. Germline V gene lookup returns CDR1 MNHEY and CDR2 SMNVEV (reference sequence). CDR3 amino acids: CASSSAYEQYF. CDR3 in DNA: TGTGCCAGCAGTTCCGCTTACGAGCAGTACTTC.

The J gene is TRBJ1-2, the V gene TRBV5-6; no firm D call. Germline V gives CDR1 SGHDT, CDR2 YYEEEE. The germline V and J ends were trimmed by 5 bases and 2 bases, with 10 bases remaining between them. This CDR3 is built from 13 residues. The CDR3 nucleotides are TGTGCCAGCAGTTATGACACGAACTATGGCTACACCTTC. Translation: CASSYDTNYGYTF.

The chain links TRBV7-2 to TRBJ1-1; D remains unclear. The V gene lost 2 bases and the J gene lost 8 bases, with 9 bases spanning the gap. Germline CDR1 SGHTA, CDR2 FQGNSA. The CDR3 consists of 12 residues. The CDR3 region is CASSLNRREAFF. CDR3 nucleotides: TGTGCCAGCAGCTTAAACAGACGAGAAGCTTTCTTT.

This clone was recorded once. In DNA form, the CDR3 reads TGTGCCAGCAGCCGTCGGGGGGGACAGGGGCCCGATACGCAGTATTTT. Its protein is CASSRRGGQGPDTQYF. The J gene is TRBJ2-3, the V gene TRBV6-2 or TRBV6-3; 10 positions agree with TRBD1. Germline V CDR1 and CDR2: MNHEY, SVGEGT. The CDR3 loop spans 16 amino acids. V trimming: 6 bases; J trimming: 6 bases; junction bases outside the gene matches: 12.

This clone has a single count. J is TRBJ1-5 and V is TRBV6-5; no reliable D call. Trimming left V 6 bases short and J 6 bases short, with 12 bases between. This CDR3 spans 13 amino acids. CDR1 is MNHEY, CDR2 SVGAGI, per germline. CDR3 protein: CASSPVWGQPQHF. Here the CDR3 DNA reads TGTGCCAGCAGCCCCGTTTGGGGTCAGCCCCAGCATTTT.

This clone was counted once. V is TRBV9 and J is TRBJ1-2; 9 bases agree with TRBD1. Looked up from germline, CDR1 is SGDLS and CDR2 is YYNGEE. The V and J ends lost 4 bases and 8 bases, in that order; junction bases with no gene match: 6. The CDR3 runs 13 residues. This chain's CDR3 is CASSPQTGGGYTF. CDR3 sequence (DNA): TGTGCCAGCAGCCCCCAGACAGGGGGAGGCTACACCTTC.

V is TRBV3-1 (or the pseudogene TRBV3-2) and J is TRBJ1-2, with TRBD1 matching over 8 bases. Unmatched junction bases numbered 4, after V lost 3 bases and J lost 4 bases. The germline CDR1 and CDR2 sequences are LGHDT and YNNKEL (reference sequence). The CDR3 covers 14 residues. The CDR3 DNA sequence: TGTGCCAGCAGCCATACAACAGGGGGCTATGGCTACACCTTC. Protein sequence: CASSHTTGGYGYTF.

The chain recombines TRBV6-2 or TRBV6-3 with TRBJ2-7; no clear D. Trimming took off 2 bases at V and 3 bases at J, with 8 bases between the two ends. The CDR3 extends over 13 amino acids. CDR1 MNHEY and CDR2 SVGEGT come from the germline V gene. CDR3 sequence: CASSYESLYEQYF. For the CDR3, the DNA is TGTGCCAGCAGTTACGAAAGCCTCTACGAGCAGTACTTC.

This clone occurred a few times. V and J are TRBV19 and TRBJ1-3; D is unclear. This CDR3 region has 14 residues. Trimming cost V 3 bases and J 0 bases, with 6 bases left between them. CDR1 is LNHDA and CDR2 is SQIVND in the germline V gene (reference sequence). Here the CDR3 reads CASSIRTSGNTIYF. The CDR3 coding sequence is TGTGCCAGTAGTATCAGGACCTCTGGAAACACCATATATTTT.

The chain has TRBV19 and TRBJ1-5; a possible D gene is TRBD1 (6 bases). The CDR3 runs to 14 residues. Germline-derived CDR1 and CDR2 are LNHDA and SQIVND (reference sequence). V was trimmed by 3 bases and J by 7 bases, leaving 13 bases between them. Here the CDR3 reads CASSITGPGQPQHF. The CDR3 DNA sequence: TGTGCCAGTAGTATCACAGGGCCGGGGCAGCCCCAGCATTTT.

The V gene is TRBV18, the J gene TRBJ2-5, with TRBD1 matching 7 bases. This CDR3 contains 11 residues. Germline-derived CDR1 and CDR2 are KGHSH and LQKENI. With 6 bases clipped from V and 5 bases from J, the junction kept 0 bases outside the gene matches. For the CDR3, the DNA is TGTGCCAGCTCGACAGGGGAGACCCAGTACTTC. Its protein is CASSTGETQYF.

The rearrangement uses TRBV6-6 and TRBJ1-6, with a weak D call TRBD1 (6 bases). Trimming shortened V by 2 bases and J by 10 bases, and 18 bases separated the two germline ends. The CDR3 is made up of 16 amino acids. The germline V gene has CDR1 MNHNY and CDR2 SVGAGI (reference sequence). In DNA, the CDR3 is TGTGCCAGCAGTTACAGCCGGGGGCCTACCAACTCACCCCTCCACTTT. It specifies CASSYSRGPTNSPLHF.

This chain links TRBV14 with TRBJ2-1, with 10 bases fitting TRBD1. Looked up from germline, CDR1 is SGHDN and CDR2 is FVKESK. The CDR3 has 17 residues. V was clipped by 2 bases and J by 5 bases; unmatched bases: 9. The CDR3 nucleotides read TGTGCCAGCAGCCAAAATTTACCGGGACAGGGGAACAATGAGCAGTTCTTC. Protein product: CASSQNLPGQGNNEQFF. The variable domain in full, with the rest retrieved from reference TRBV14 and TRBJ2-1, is EAGVTQFPSHSVIEKGQTVTLRCDPISGHDNLYWYRRVMGKEIKFLLHFVKESKQDESGMPNNRFLAERTGGTYSTLKVQPAELEDSGVYFCASSQNLPGQGNNEQFFGPGTRLTVL.

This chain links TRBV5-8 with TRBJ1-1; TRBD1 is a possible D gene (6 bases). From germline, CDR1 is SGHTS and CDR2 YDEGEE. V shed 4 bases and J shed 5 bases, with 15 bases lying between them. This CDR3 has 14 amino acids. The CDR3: CASSLMPGETEAFF. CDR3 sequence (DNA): TGTGCCAGCAGCCTAATGCCAGGGGAAACTGAAGCTTTCTTT.

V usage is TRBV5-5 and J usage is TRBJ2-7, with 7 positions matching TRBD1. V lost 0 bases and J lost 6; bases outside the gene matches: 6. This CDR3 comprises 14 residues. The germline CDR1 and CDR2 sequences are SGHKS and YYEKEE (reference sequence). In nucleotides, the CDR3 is TGTGCCAGCAGCTTGGAGGGGGCCTTAATCGAGCAGTACTTC. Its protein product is CASSLEGALIEQYF.

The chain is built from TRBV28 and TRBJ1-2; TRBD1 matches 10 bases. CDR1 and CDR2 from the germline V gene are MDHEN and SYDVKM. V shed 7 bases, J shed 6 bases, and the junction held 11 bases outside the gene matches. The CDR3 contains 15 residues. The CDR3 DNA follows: TGTGCCAGCACCCTCTTTAAGACAGGGGGCAATGGCTACACCTTC. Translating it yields CASTLFKTGGNGYTF.

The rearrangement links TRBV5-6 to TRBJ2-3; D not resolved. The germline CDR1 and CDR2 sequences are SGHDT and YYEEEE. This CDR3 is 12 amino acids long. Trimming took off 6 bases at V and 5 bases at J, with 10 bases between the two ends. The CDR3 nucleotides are TGTGCCAGCACGTCGAATGTAGATACGCAGTATTTT. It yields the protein CASTSNVDTQYF.

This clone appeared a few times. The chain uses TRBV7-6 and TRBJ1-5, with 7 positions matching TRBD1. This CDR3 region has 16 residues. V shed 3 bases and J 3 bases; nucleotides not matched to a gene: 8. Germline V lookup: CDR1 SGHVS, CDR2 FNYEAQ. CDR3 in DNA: TGTGCCAGCAGCTTGGCACCGGGACAGAACAATCAGCCCCAGCATTTT. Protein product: CASSLAPGQNNQPQHF.

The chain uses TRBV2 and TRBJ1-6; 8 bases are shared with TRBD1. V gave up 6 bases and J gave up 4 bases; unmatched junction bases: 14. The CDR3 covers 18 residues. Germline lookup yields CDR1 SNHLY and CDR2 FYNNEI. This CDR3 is CASSPPVATGGYNSPLHF. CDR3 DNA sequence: TGTGCCAGCAGCCCTCCCGTCGCCACAGGGGGTTATAATTCACCCCTCCACTTT.

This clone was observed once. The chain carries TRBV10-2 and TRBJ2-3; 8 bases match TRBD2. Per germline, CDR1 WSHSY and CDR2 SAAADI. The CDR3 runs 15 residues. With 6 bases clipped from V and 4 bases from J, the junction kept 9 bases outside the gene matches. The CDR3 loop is CASSRGGPTADTQYF. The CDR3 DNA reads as TGCGCCAGCAGCCGGGGGGGCCCTACCGCAGATACGCAGTATTTT.

The DNA for the CDR3 is TGTGCCAGCAGTGAAAGGACAGGGGACAATTCACCCCTCCACTTT. Translation: CASSERTGDNSPLHF. The chain joins TRBV2 to TRBJ1-6; 9 bases fit TRBD1. Germline V gene lookup returns CDR1 SNHLY and CDR2 FYNNEI. The CDR3 loop spans 15 amino acids. V was pared by 2 bases and J by 7 bases, with 3 bases of the junction left unmatched.